Listed below are T cell receptor beta chains from one sample, sequenced in a study of CD8+CD57+ T cells in acquired aplastic anemia. MiXCR, run by TCRdb on the reads, gives a single entry per CDR3 protein. The sample lists some 170,000 distinct CDR3 sequences; 50% to 65% were seen once. The sample was sorted CD4+, CD8+, or CD8+CD57+ T cells (not recorded which) from PBMCs. The receptors were sampled from a human donor with aplastic anemia. Each CDR3 is given with its conserved first and last residue. D genes are given only for firm matches. Rows may omit the clone size; those that give it use once, few, many or a size class.

d_call | clone_size | j_call | v_call | cdr3_aa | cdr3_nt
. | . | TRBJ2-1 | TRBV10-3 | CAIGPPPYNEQFF | TGTGCCATTGGACCCCCACCCTACAATGAGCAGTTCTTC
. | . | TRBJ1-6 | TRBV7-9 | CASSEEAIHNSPLHF | TGTGCCAGCAGCGAGGAAGCCATCCACAATTCACCCCTCCACTTT
TRBD1 | few | TRBJ2-3 | TRBV24-1 | CAMGQGSTDTQYF | TGTGCCATGGGACAGGGGAGCACAGATACGCAGTATTTT
TRBD1 | . | TRBJ1-3 | TRBV15 | CATSRAQGAGNTTYF | TGTGCCACCAGCAGGGCACAGGGGGCTGGAAACACCACATATTTT
. | once | TRBJ2-5 | TRBV11-3 | CASSRDGDEETQYF | TGTGCCAGCAGTCGAGATGGGGATGAAGAGACCCAGTACTTC
. | . | TRBJ1-3 | TRBV4-3 | CASSQGPFSGNTIYF | TGCGCCAGCAGCCAAGGTCCTTTTTCTGGAAACACCATATATTTT
TRBD1 | . | TRBJ1-1 | TRBV6-5 | CASSYAGGITEAFF | TGTGCCAGCAGTTACGCAGGGGGCATCACTGAAGCTTTCTTT
. | . | TRBJ1-6 | TRBV7-8 | CASSQGSDNSPLHF | TGTGCCAGCAGCCAAGGTTCAGACAATTCACCCCTCCACTTT
TRBD1 | few | TRBJ1-2 | TRBV2 | CASREDRGNYGYTF | TGTGCCAGCAGGGAGGACAGGGGAAACTATGGCTACACCTTC
. | . | TRBJ2-7 | TRBV5-1 | CASSLARVSDEQYF | TGCGCCAGCAGCTTGGCTCGGGTCTCTGACGAGCAGTACTTC
TRBD2 | . | TRBJ2-3 | TRBV29-1 | CSVAAGGRADTQYF | TGCAGCGTTGCGGCGGGAGGTAGGGCAGATACGCAGTATTTT
. | . | TRBJ2-1 | TRBV4-3 | CASRDSFYNEQFF | TGCGCCAGCCGGGACTCTTTCTACAATGAGCAGTTCTTC
TRBD2 | . | TRBJ2-2 | TRBV2 | CASMNSGGSGELFF | TGTGCCAGCATGAATAGCGGGGGGTCCGGGGAGCTGTTTTTT
TRBD1 | . | TRBJ2-2 | TRBV29-1 | CSVGGTGNTGELFF | TGCAGCGTTGGGGGGACAGGGAACACCGGGGAGCTGTTTTTT
TRBD1 | . | TRBJ1-4 | TRBV2 | CASRETGGRGEKLFF | TGTGCCAGCAGGGAAACAGGGGGCCGGGGTGAAAAACTGTTTTTT
TRBD1 | . | TRBJ1-5 | TRBV7-8 | CASSEDGTGESNQPQHF | TGTGCCAGCAGCGAAGACGGGACAGGGGAAAGCAATCAGCCCCAGCATTTT
TRBD2 | . | TRBJ2-3 | TRBV25-1 | CASSPVGLAGTDTQYF | TGTGCCAGCAGCCCTGTAGGACTAGCGGGGACAGATACGCAGTATTTT
. | . | TRBJ1-5 | TRBV20-1 | CSATRKAQHF | TGCAGTGCTACCAGGAAGGCCCAGCATTTT
TRBD1 | many | TRBJ1-6 | TRBV6-2/TRBV6-3 | CASSRDSANSPLHF | TGTGCCAGCAGTCGGGACAGTGCGAATTCACCCCTCCACTTT
TRBD1 | . | TRBJ2-1 | TRBV10-1 | CASSNGQGDYNEQFF | TGCGCCAGCAGCAACGGACAGGGGGATTACAATGAGCAGTTCTTC
. | few | TRBJ2-7 | TRBV9 | CASSVETGFEQYF | TGTGCCAGCAGCGTAGAAACAGGGTTTGAGCAGTACTTC
. | . | TRBJ1-5 | TRBV7-6 | CASSSSSNQPQHF | TGTGCCAGCAGCTCGAGTAGCAATCAGCCCCAGCATTTT
TRBD1 | . | TRBJ1-5 | TRBV5-1 | CASSTGTGGQPQHF | TGCGCCAGCAGCACCGGGACAGGGGGTCAGCCCCAGCATTTT
. | . | TRBJ2-7 | TRBV7-9 | CASSLSPRLYEQYF | TGTGCCAGCAGCTTATCACCCCGACTCTACGAGCAGTACTTC
TRBD1 | . | TRBJ2-5 | TRBV4-1 | CASSHRDRGIETQYF | TGCGCCAGCAGCCATAGAGACAGGGGGATTGAGACCCAGTACTTC
TRBD1 | . | TRBJ2-3 | TRBV7-3 | CASSKFRDRSTDTQYF | TGTGCCAGCAGCAAGTTCCGGGACAGGTCCACAGATACGCAGTATTTT
. | . | TRBJ2-5 | TRBV29-1 | CSDVGGEVETQYF | TGCAGCGATGTTGGCGGGGAGGTTGAGACCCAGTACTTC
. | many | TRBJ1-5 | TRBV27 | CASSWDSNQPQHF | TGCGCCAGCAGCTGGGACTCCAATCAGCCCCAGCATTTT
. | few | TRBJ1-3 | TRBV10-3 | CAISAGRTHGNTIYF | TGTGCCATCAGTGCAGGGCGAACACATGGAAACACCATATATTTT
. | . | TRBJ1-5 | TRBV7-8 | CASSFGTGDQPQHF | TGTGCCAGCAGCTTCGGGACGGGAGATCAGCCCCAGCATTTT
. | . | TRBJ1-1 | TRBV10-2 | CASSDGRNTEAFF | TGCGCCAGCAGTGACGGTAGGAACACTGAAGCTTTCTTT
TRBD1 | . | TRBJ2-7 | TRBV10-3 | CAISGGTGVVEQYF | TGTGCCATCAGTGGGGGGACAGGGGTGGTCGAGCAGTACTTC
. | . | TRBJ2-5 | TRBV29-1 | CSVGGRGLETQYF | TGCAGCGTTGGGGGGAGGGGGTTGGAGACCCAGTACTTC
TRBD1 | . | TRBJ2-7 | TRBV20-1 | CSVIQGAYYEQYF | TGCAGTGTTATACAGGGGGCCTACTACGAGCAGTACTTC
. | . | TRBJ1-2 | TRBV20-1 | CSARDTGRDYGYTF | TGCAGTGCTAGAGACACAGGACGGGACTATGGCTACACCTTC
. | . | TRBJ1-6 | TRBV7-3 | CASSLAGVGHSPLHF | TGTGCCAGCAGCTTAGCAGGGGTGGGGCATTCACCCCTCCACTTT
. | . | TRBJ2-7 | TRBV4-1 | CASSQQAGTSYEQYF | TGCGCCAGCAGCCAGCAGGCCGGGACATCCTACGAGCAGTACTTC
TRBD2 | many | TRBJ2-3 | TRBV9 | CASSVGGTSGADTQYF | TGTGCCAGCAGCGTAGGGGGGACTAGCGGTGCAGATACGCAGTATTTT
. | many | TRBJ2-3 | TRBV9 | CASSVAGGVSTDTQYF | TGTGCCAGCAGCGTAGCTGGCGGGGTTAGCACAGATACGCAGTATTTT
. | once | TRBJ1-2 | TRBV10-3 | CAFSESTRQVDYGYTF | TGTGCCTTCAGTGAGTCTACACGACAGGTCGATTATGGCTACACCTTC
. | . | TRBJ1-2 | TRBV20-1 | CSASTGDYGYTF | TGCAGTGCTAGCACGGGGGACTATGGCTACACCTTC
. | few | TRBJ2-7 | TRBV7-6 | CASSLVPRAYEQYF | TGTGCCAGCAGCTTAGTACCTCGGGCATACGAGCAGTACTTC
. | . | TRBJ2-1 | TRBV20-1 | CSAKAGLEQFF | TGCAGTGCCAAGGCTGGGCTTGAGCAGTTCTTC
. | . | TRBJ1-2 | TRBV5-1 | CASTNPGLYYGYTF | TGCGCCAGCACCAACCCGGGACTTTACTATGGCTACACCTTC
TRBD2 | . | TRBJ2-7 | TRBV7-2 | CASSSHLAGAPSYEQYF | TGTGCCAGCAGCTCGCATCTAGCGGGGGCCCCCTCCTACGAGCAGTACTTC
. | . | TRBJ2-7 | TRBV7-8 | CASSLGGATPEQYF | TGTGCCAGCAGCTTGGGGGGCGCAACACCCGAGCAGTACTTC
. | . | TRBJ2-1 | TRBV2 | CASSGIIYNEQFF | TGTGCCAGCAGTGGGATAATCTACAATGAGCAGTTCTTC
. | few | TRBJ2-1 | TRBV9 | CASSVGHNEQFF | TGTGCCAGCAGCGTAGGGCACAATGAGCAGTTCTTC
TRBD1 | . | TRBJ2-7 | TRBV7-3 | CASSSGQGNYEQYF | TGTGCCAGCAGCTCAGGACAGGGTAACTACGAGCAGTACTTC
TRBD2 | . | TRBJ2-5 | TRBV20-1 | CSAKVTGREETQYF | TGCAGTGCTAAAGTAACCGGGAGGGAGGAGACCCAGTACTTC
. | few | TRBJ1-2 | TRBV27 | CASSLSRGDGYTF | TGTGCCAGCAGTTTATCAAGGGGGGACGGCTACACCTTC
. | . | TRBJ1-2 | TRBV29-1 | CSVRDGGYGYTF | TGCAGCGTTCGTGACGGGGGATATGGCTACACCTTC
TRBD1 | . | TRBJ1-6 | TRBV2 | CASKIGQDNSPLHF | TGTGCCAGCAAGATAGGACAGGATAATTCACCCCTCCACTTT
. | many | TRBJ2-7 | TRBV2 | CASSFSRALNEQYF | TGTGCCAGCAGTTTTTCCCGGGCCCTGAACGAGCAGTACTTC